A single sample gave rise to the 31 T cell receptor beta chains below, sequenced in a study of shared clonotypes between healthy human individuals. Sequenced by immunoSEQ multiplex PCR; TCRdb stores in-frame clones only, minus some. The sample has 2 million to 2.5 million clones, 85% to 95% seen once; the top ten hold 0.37%. Sequenced material: naive CD4+ T cells from PBMCs. Documented subset: CD45RA+ positively selected. The source of these receptors is a man between 18 and 29 years old in good health. Some clones in this sample may be carry-over from other donors' samples.

The chain recombines TRBV6-5 with TRBJ2-2; D remains unclear. The germline gives CDR1 MNHEY, CDR2 SVGAGI. This CDR3 spans 16 amino acids. Trimming took off 2 bases at V and 6 bases at J, with 16 bases between the two ends. The CDR3 DNA reads as TGTGCCAGCAGTTACACCTCCCTGGGCGAGGCCGGGGAGCTGTTTTTT. Translating it yields CASSYTSLGEAGELFF.

The chain links TRBV7-3 to TRBJ2-1; 7 nucleotides match TRBD2. J gave up 6 bases and V 5 bases, and 19 bases lay outside the gene matches. In germline, CDR1 is SGHTA, CDR2 FQGTGA. The CDR3 loop spans 18 amino acids. CDR3 DNA: TGTGCCAGCAGCCCCCGGGGGGAAACTAGCCTTAAGAGCAATGAGCAGTTCTTC. It specifies CASSPRGETSLKSNEQFF.

The chain has TRBV30 and TRBJ2-5; D is possibly TRBD1 (6 bases). CDR1 and CDR2 from the germline V gene are GTSNPN and SVGIG (reference sequence). This CDR3 is built from 15 residues. Trimming cost V 3 bases and J 5 bases, with 19 bases left between them. The CDR3 is CAWSRTRGVGETQYF. CDR3 sequence (DNA): TGTGCCTGGAGCAGAACCAGGGGAGTTGGTGAGACCCAGTACTTC.

Points on this clone: A far larger clone differs by one base, so this is likely a read error. The CDR3 nucleotides read TGTGCCAGCAGCCGGGGACTAGCGGGACTCGAGCAGTACTTC. Its protein product is CASSRGLAGLEQYF. The V and J genes are TRBV11-2 and TRBJ2-7; 13 nucleotides line up with TRBD2. Germline V gene lookup returns CDR1 SGHAT and CDR2 FQNNGV. This CDR3 is 14 amino acids long. The J segment lost 6 bases and the V segment lost 5 bases, leaving 4 bases of the junction unmatched.

The V gene is TRBV28, the J gene TRBJ2-5; the D gene is possibly TRBD2 (5 bases). The germline V gene has CDR1 MDHEN and CDR2 SYDVKM. V dropped 5 bases and J dropped 6 bases, with 16 bases sitting between them. This CDR3 spans 14 amino acids. The CDR3 nucleotides are TGTGCCAGCAGTCCACTACAGCCCGGGAAGACCCAGTACTTC. Protein: CASSPLQPGKTQYF.

The rearrangement uses TRBV6-5 and TRBJ2-5; 11 nucleotides align to TRBD2. The junction had 3 bases not matched to a gene; V was cut back by 0 bases and J by 3 bases. The germline V gene encodes CDR1 MNHEY and CDR2 SVGAGI. The CDR3 is 16 residues long. CDR3: CASSYSGLAVKETQYF. The CDR3 nucleotides are TGTGCCAGCAGTTACTCGGGACTAGCGGTCAAAGAGACCCAGTACTTC.

Comments on this clone: The same CDR3 also results from other DNA sequences found in this sample. The rearrangement links TRBV18 to TRBJ2-1; 7 nucleotides match TRBD2. J was trimmed by 7 bases and V by 2 bases; bases with no gene match: 5. Per germline, CDR1 KGHSH and CDR2 LQKENI. The CDR3 consists of 14 residues. CDR3 DNA: TGTGCCAGCTCACCAGGCGGGAGAGGGAATGAGCAGTTCTTC. Residues: CASSPGGRGNEQFF. Supplemented by reference TRBV18 and TRBJ2-1, the full variable domain reads NAGVMQNPRHLVRRRGQEARLRCSPMKGHSHVYWYRQLPEEGLKFMVYLQKENIIDESGMPKERFSAEFPKEGPSILRIQQVVRGDSAAYFCASSPGGRGNEQFFGPGTRLTVL.

The chain combines TRBV7-3 with TRBJ2-1; 7 positions agree with TRBD2. The CDR3 has 15 residues. Losses at the gene ends were 4 bases for V and 5 bases for J; bases not matched to a gene: 8. CDR1 and CDR2 (germline): SGHTA, FQGTGA. The CDR3 spells CASSSSRGVHNEQFF. In DNA, the CDR3 is TGTGCCAGCAGCTCCAGTCGGGGGGTACACAATGAGCAGTTCTTC.

The V call is TRBV28, the J call TRBJ1-1; D is perhaps TRBD1 (6 bases). The CDR3 spans 12 residues. Germline V gene data show CDR1 as MDHEN and CDR2 as SYDVKM. Trimming cost V 6 bases and J 2 bases, with 7 bases left between them. The CDR3 DNA is TGTGCCAGCAGACAGGGCAACACTGAAGCTTTCTTT. This sequence encodes CASRQGNTEAFF.

CDR3 DNA: TGTGCCAGCAGTGGAGCGGGAGGCATAGATACGCAGTATTTT. Protein sequence: CASSGAGGIDTQYF. The chain uses TRBV6-1 and TRBJ2-3, with TRBD2 matching over 9 bases. This CDR3 has 14 residues. Looked up from germline, CDR1 is MNHNS and CDR2 is SASEGT. V lost 4 bases and J lost 5; bases outside the gene matches: 4.

This clone was seen just once. The chain combines TRBV4-3 with TRBJ2-2; D unclear. The CDR3 consists of 15 residues. CDR1 is LGHNA, CDR2 YSLEER, per germline. Trimming cost V 1 base and J 3 bases, with 9 bases left between them. The DNA for the CDR3 is TGCGCCAGCAGCCAAGTAGCTTCGGACACCGGGGAGCTGTTTTTT. As protein: CASSQVASDTGELFF.

This chain joins TRBV5-1 and TRBJ2-1; TRBD2 matches at 12 bases. Losses at the gene ends were 0 bases for V and 4 bases for J; bases not matched to a gene: 5. The germline V gene has CDR1 SGHRS and CDR2 YFSETQ. This CDR3 is built from 17 residues. CDR3 bases: TGCGCCAGCAGCTTGGCGGCTAGCGGGAGGGGATACAATGAGCAGTTCTTC. This translates into CASSLAASGRGYNEQFF.

The chain carries TRBV28 and TRBJ2-3; a weak D match, TRBD2 (6 bases). Trimming cost V 2 bases and J 4 bases, with 10 bases left between them. In germline, CDR1 is MDHEN, CDR2 SYDVKM. The CDR3 length is 14 residues. The CDR3 region has the DNA TGTGCCAGCAGTTTAAGGACTACGGCAGATACGCAGTATTTT. Its protein product is CASSLRTTADTQYF. Full variable domain (rest looked up from reference TRBV28 and TRBJ2-3): DVKVTQSSRYLVKRTGEKVFLECVQDMDHENMFWYRQDPGLGLRLIYFSYDVKMKEKGDIPEGYSVSREKKERFSLILESASTNQTSMYLCASSLRTTADTQYFGPGTRLTVL.

This chain uses TRBV7-3 with TRBJ2-6, with TRBD1 identical over 7 bases. Germline V gene data show CDR1 as SGHTA and CDR2 as FQGTGA. This CDR3 region has 16 residues. V was clipped by 3 bases and J by 1 base; unmatched bases: 3. The CDR3 nucleotides are TGTGCCAGCAGCTTGCCACAGGGGTCTGGGGCCAACGTCCTGACTTTC. Residues: CASSLPQGSGANVLTF.

This clone came up once. This chain connects TRBV29-1 to TRBJ2-2; possibly TRBD1 or TRBD2 for D (5 bases each). Trimming pared 6 bases from V and 5 bases from J, leaving 16 bases between. The CDR3 has 14 amino acids. Germline V gene lookup returns CDR1 SQVTM and CDR2 ANQGSEA. The CDR3 sequence is CSVARGDPTGELFF. CDR3 in DNA: TGCAGCGTGGCCCGTGGGGACCCTACCGGGGAGCTGTTTTTT.

Remarks on this clone: At one of its ends the junction is not consistent with the germline gene, which may arise from a read error. V usage is TRBV6-1 and J usage is TRBJ1-2, with D possibly matching TRBD1 (5 bases). Germline-derived CDR1 and CDR2 are MNHNS and SASEGT. The CDR3 runs 14 residues. The CDR3 DNA reads TGTGCCAGCAGTGAATTGGGGGGTAACTACGGCTACACCTTC. It encodes CASSELGGNYGYTF.

This clone was recorded only once. The chain recombines TRBV5-1 with TRBJ1-1; 7 positions agree with TRBD1. V lost 2 bases, J lost 6 bases, and 10 bases stayed unmatched. The CDR3 runs 15 residues. The germline V gene encodes CDR1 SGHRS and CDR2 YFSETQ. In DNA form, the CDR3 reads TGCGCCAGCAGCTTACCACAGGGGACCCAATCTGAAGCTTTCTTT. This gives the protein CASSLPQGTQSEAFF.

This chain joins TRBV10-3 and TRBJ1-5; D perhaps matches TRBD1 (5 bases). The CDR3 has 15 residues. CDR1 is ENHRY and CDR2 is SYGVKD in the germline V gene. V was cut by 0 bases and J by 4 bases, with 10 bases left in between. The DNA of the CDR3 is TGTGCCATCAGTGAGTCGGCAGGGCGGAATCAGCCCCAGCATTTT. Protein product: CAISESAGRNQPQHF.

This sequence joins TRBV25-1 and TRBJ2-5, with 13 bases lining up with TRBD2. The CDR3 contains 17 residues. J gave up 2 bases and V 1 base, and 4 bases lay outside the gene matches. Germline values: CDR1 MGHDK, CDR2 SYGVNS. The CDR3 protein is CASSEWGTSGAQETQYF. For the CDR3, the DNA is TGTGCCAGCAGTGAATGGGGGACTAGCGGGGCGCAAGAGACCCAGTACTTC.

V is TRBV28 and J is TRBJ2-3, with 8 bases identical to TRBD1. The V segment lost 2 bases and the J segment 2 bases; nucleotides outside the gene matches: 3. The CDR3 consists of 15 residues. CDR1 is MDHEN, CDR2 SYDVKM, per germline. CDR3 DNA: TGTGCCAGCAGTTTACCGGGACAGGACACAGATACGCAGTATTTT. This translates into CASSLPGQDTDTQYF. The full variable domain, in which reference TRBV28 and TRBJ2-3 provide the parts outside the CDR3, is DVKVTQSSRYLVKRTGEKVFLECVQDMDHENMFWYRQDPGLGLRLIYFSYDVKMKEKGDIPEGYSVSREKKERFSLILESASTNQTSMYLCASSLPGQDTDTQYFGPGTRLTVL.

The rearrangement joins TRBV6-4 to TRBJ1-2, with 9 bases matching TRBD1. CDR1 and CDR2 from the germline V gene are MRHNA and SNTAGT. With 8 bases clipped from V and 3 bases from J, the junction kept 7 bases outside the gene matches. This CDR3 spans 14 amino acids. Here the CDR3 reads CASSLTGGDYGYTF. In DNA form, the CDR3 reads TGTGCCAGCTCCCTGACAGGGGGAGACTATGGCTACACCTTC.

The chain recombines TRBV19 with TRBJ1-5; D ambiguous. CDR1 LNHDA and CDR2 SQIVND come from the germline V gene (reference sequence). V was pared by 8 bases and J by 6 bases, with 14 bases between. The CDR3 runs 13 residues. The CDR3 DNA sequence: TGTGCCAGTGAGGTAATTGGGCGTCAGCCCCAGCATTTT. Translation gives CASEVIGRQPQHF. The whole variable domain, filled in from reference TRBV19 and TRBJ1-5, reads DGGITQSPKYLFRKEGQNVTLSCEQNLNHDAMYWYRQDPGQGLRLIYYSQIVNDFQKGDIAEGYSVSREKKESFPLTVTSAQKNPTAFYLCASEVIGRQPQHFGDGTRLSIL.

The rearrangement joins TRBV7-9 to TRBJ2-3, with no clear D. Trimming took off 4 bases at V and 4 bases at J, with 6 bases between the two ends. Per the germline V gene, CDR1 is SEHNR and CDR2 is FQNEAQ (reference sequence). CDR3 length: 12 amino acids. The CDR3 DNA reads as TGTGCCAGCAGCTCAGAGCCAGATACGCAGTATTTT. Translating gives CASSSEPDTQYF.

The V and J genes are TRBV28 and TRBJ1-5, with D unresolved. Germline V gene data show CDR1 as MDHEN and CDR2 as SYDVKM. Between the trimmed V and J ends, which lost 6 bases and 15 bases, there was a span of 21 bases. The CDR3 length is 13 residues. The CDR3 sequence is CASSATETITGHF. CDR3 DNA sequence: TGTGCCAGCAGCGCGACTGAAACAATCACTGGGCATTTT.

The genes are TRBV15 and TRBJ2-7; D is undetermined. V was pared by 2 bases and J by 7 bases, with 12 bases between. The CDR3 is 13 amino acids. Germline assignment: CDR1 LNHNV and CDR2 YYDKDF (reference sequence). The CDR3 reads CATSRRKTEEQYF. Here the CDR3 DNA reads TGTGCCACCAGCAGACGTAAAACTGAGGAGCAGTACTTC.

This chain links TRBV29-1 with TRBJ2-1; 9 bases are shared with TRBD2. Trimming took 6 bases from V and 4 from J; bases not matched to a gene: 13. Looked up from germline, CDR1 is SQVTM and CDR2 is ANQGSEA. The CDR3 is 16 amino acids. The CDR3 loop reads CSVGYLAGEIYNEQFF. As DNA, the CDR3 is TGCAGCGTCGGTTACTTAGCGGGAGAGATATACAATGAGCAGTTCTTC.

To note about this clone: The same CDR3 can be traced to other DNA sequences in this sample. The V and J genes are TRBV18 and TRBJ1-1, with 8 bases identical to TRBD1. The J segment lost 1 base and the V segment lost 3 bases, leaving 4 bases of the junction unmatched. The CDR3 covers 15 residues. Germline values: CDR1 KGHSH, CDR2 LQKENI. The CDR3: CASSPRTGGNTEAFF. Written as DNA, the CDR3 is TGTGCCAGCTCACCCAGAACAGGGGGGAACACTGAAGCTTTCTTT.

A single count supports this clone. V and J are TRBV5-1 and TRBJ1-3, with no clear D. The V end lost 4 bases, the J end lost 3 bases, and 14 bases lay between the germline ends. This CDR3 has 15 residues. Looked up from germline, CDR1 is SGHRS and CDR2 is YFSETQ. The CDR3 sequence: CASSVDPAGGNTIYF. Here the CDR3 DNA reads TGCGCCAGCAGCGTGGACCCTGCGGGTGGAAACACCATATATTTT.

The CDR3 protein is CASSVGPGELFF. The CDR3 nucleotides read TGTGCCAGCAGTGTTGGACCCGGGGAGCTGTTTTTT. This chain joins TRBV2 and TRBJ2-2, with D unresolved. CDR1 and CDR2 from the germline V gene are SNHLY and FYNNEI. CDR3 size: 12 residues. V was pared by 4 bases and J by 6 bases, with 6 bases between.

This clone was seen just once. Different DNA sequences within this sample yield the same CDR3. V is TRBV7-2 and J is TRBJ1-1; D is ambiguous. Germline CDR1 and CDR2: SGHTA and FQGNSA. Between the trimmed V and J ends, which lost 3 bases and 6 bases, there was a span of 8 bases. The CDR3 has 12 amino acids. The CDR3 protein is CASSFQGPEAFF. CDR3 DNA sequence: TGTGCCAGCAGCTTCCAAGGGCCTGAAGCTTTCTTT.

The gene calls are TRBV19 and TRBJ2-1, with 7 bases identical to TRBD2. The junction had 7 bases not matched to a gene; V was cut back by 4 bases and J by 7 bases. CDR3 length: 14 amino acids. CDR1 is LNHDA and CDR2 is SQIVND in the germline V gene (reference sequence). The CDR3 bases are TGTGCCAGTAGTAGGGGGGAGGGCCCGAATGAGCAGTTCTTC. Its protein product is CASSRGEGPNEQFF.